Following are 4 T cell receptor beta chains from one sample sequenced in a study of OX40 agonist ivuxolimab in advanced cancers. Produced via immunoSEQ multiplex PCR; TCRdb's table is partial and in-frame only. The table lists over 100,000 clones, roughly 95% of them singletons. Sequencing used CD4+ or CD8+ T cells sorted from blood, obtained in a trial of the OX40 agonist ivuxolimab. Receptor source: an adult with an advanced solid tumor such as melanoma, head and neck, liver or kidney cancer.

The chain recombines TRBV11-2 with TRBJ2-3; TRBD2 agrees at 9 bases. Trimming removed 5 bases from V and 2 bases from J; junction bases left unmatched: 8. CDR1 and CDR2 (germline): SGHAT, FQNNGV. This CDR3 comprises 16 residues. CDR3 DNA sequence: TGTGCCAGCAGCCCTCAGATAGCGGGAGCCACAGATACGCAGTATTTT. This codes for CASSPQIAGATDTQYF.

The chain has TRBV7-2 and TRBJ2-1; tentative D call: TRBD1 (6 bases). Trimming stripped 5 bases from V and 10 bases from J, with 15 bases between. Germline CDR1 is SGHTA and CDR2 is FQGNSA. The CDR3 is 13 residues long. Here the CDR3 reads CASSLNRDMEQFF. CDR3 DNA sequence: TGTGCCAGCAGCCTGAACAGGGATATGGAGCAGTTCTTC.

This clone was counted a single time. The V and J genes are TRBV27 and TRBJ1-2; perhaps TRBD1 as D (5 bases). Between the trimmed V and J ends, which lost 2 bases and 5 bases, there was a span of 12 bases. The CDR3 covers 14 residues. CDR1 and CDR2 (germline): MNHEY, SMNVEV (reference sequence). Written as DNA, the CDR3 is TGTGCCAGCAGTTTAGGTCCGGGACTTTATGGCTACACCTTC. Encoded protein: CASSLGPGLYGYTF.

The chain links TRBV9 to TRBJ2-7; D assignment may be TRBD1 or TRBD2 (5 bases each). The V gene's germline CDR1 is SGDLS and CDR2 YYNGEE. The germline V and J ends were trimmed by 0 bases and 4 bases, with 17 bases remaining between them. The CDR3 has 16 residues. In DNA form, the CDR3 reads TGTGCCAGCAGCGTAGCTGCCCTGGGACCCTCTTACGAGCAGTACTTC. It encodes CASSVAALGPSYEQYF.